These 29 T cell receptor beta chains were all obtained from the same sample, sequenced in a study of response to subunit inactivated influenza vaccine. TCRdb re-called the RT-PCR reads through MiXCR, storing one row per CDR3 protein. The sample shows 550,000 to 800,000 distinct CDR3 sequences, around 14% of them seen only once. The sequencing used PBMCs from blood, collected about 14 days before vaccination. Source of these receptors: a man aged 50-59 years who received an inactivated influenza vaccine.

CDR3 nucleotides: TGTGCCAGCAGTGCGACTAGCGGGAGAAGCTACGAGCAGTACTTC. Protein product: CASSATSGRSYEQYF. The rearrangement uses TRBV28 and TRBJ2-7; TRBD2 matches at 12 bases. CDR3 length: 15 amino acids. V lost 5 bases and J lost 3; bases outside the gene matches: 5. CDR1 is MDHEN, CDR2 SYDVKM, per germline.

The chain carries TRBV5-1 and TRBJ2-1, with TRBD1 matching over 9 bases. CDR3 length equals 14 residues. With 5 bases clipped from V and 6 bases from J, the junction kept 6 bases outside the gene matches. Germline CDR1 is SGHRS and CDR2 is YFSETQ. CDR3 DNA sequence: TGCGCCAGCAGAACCGGGACAGGGATCAATGAGCAGTTCTTC. This translates into CASRTGTGINEQFF.

This clonotype has just a few counts. The chain couples TRBV4-1 to TRBJ2-2; 7 bases align to TRBD1. The CDR3 runs 17 residues. Germline V gene sequence: CDR1 MGHRA, CDR2 YSYEKL. The trim removed 0 bases at V and 6 bases at J, leaving 10 bases unmatched. CDR3 in amino acids: CASSQDLRGRGSGELFF. CDR3 coding DNA: TGCGCCAGCAGCCAAGATCTGAGGGGGCGTGGGTCCGGGGAGCTGTTTTTT.

This clonotype has only a few counts. The chain joins TRBV5-5 to TRBJ2-2; D remains ambiguous. Per germline, CDR1 SGHKS and CDR2 YYEKEE (reference sequence). The V end was cut by 1 base, the J end by 2 bases, with 9 bases between. CDR3 length equals 15 residues. As DNA, the CDR3 is TGTGCCAGCAGCTTGATACAGCTCAACACCGGGGAGCTGTTTTTT. This translates into CASSLIQLNTGELFF.

The rearrangement joins TRBV6-2 or TRBV6-3 to TRBJ2-7, with TRBD2 matching 12 bases. The germline V gene has CDR1 MNHEY and CDR2 SVGEGT. The ends lost 4 bases at V and 12 bases at J; junction bases unmatched: 7. This CDR3 contains 13 residues. Written as DNA, the CDR3 is TGTGCCAGCAGTTCCGGACTAGCGGGGTGGAGGTACTTC. This translates into CASSSGLAGWRYF.

This clonotype was detected a few times. This sequence joins TRBV4-1 and TRBJ1-1; 9 positions agree with TRBD1. The germline CDR1 and CDR2 sequences are MGHRA and YSYEKL. Trimming removed 0 bases from V and 10 bases from J; junction bases left unmatched: 9. The CDR3 has 15 residues. The CDR3 sequence is CASSQEGQGFGVAFF. Here the CDR3 DNA reads TGCGCCAGCAGCCAAGAGGGACAGGGATTTGGCGTAGCTTTCTTT.

This clonotype was observed a handful of times. This chain uses TRBV29-1 with TRBJ1-5; no definite D call. The CDR3 is made up of 13 amino acids. The ends were cut back, 4 bases at V and 0 bases at J, with 7 bases in the middle. Germline values: CDR1 SQVTM, CDR2 ANQGSEA. In DNA form, the CDR3 reads TGCAGCGTTGCGGTGAATAGCAATCAGCCCCAGCATTTT. It specifies CSVAVNSNQPQHF.

This chain uses TRBV4-3 with TRBJ1-5; a possible D gene is TRBD1 (6 bases). Trimming left V 0 bases short and J 9 bases short, with 12 bases between. The CDR3 has 14 residues. Germline V gene data show CDR1 as LGHNA and CDR2 as YSLEER. As DNA, the CDR3 is TGCGCCAGCAGCCAAGATTGGGGGCAAGGGCCCCAGCATTTT. It encodes CASSQDWGQGPQHF.

The chain has TRBV12-3 or TRBV12-4 and TRBJ1-1; TRBD1 is a possible D gene (6 bases). The V end was cut by 2 bases, the J end by 4 bases, with 20 bases between. This CDR3 contains 17 residues. The CDR3 is CASSLTSTVQGTTEAFF. CDR3 sequence (DNA): TGTGCCAGCAGTTTAACCTCTACTGTCCAGGGGACCACTGAAGCTTTCTTT.

J is TRBJ1-1 and V is TRBV5-1, with D possibly TRBD1 on 5 matching bases. This CDR3 comprises 17 residues. V dropped 2 bases and J dropped 2 bases, with 19 bases sitting between them. Per the germline V gene, CDR1 is SGHRS and CDR2 is YFSETQ. The CDR3 sequence is CASSFMSGGISNTEAFF. The CDR3 nucleotides read TGCGCCAGCAGCTTCATGTCGGGGGGTATTTCCAACACTGAAGCTTTCTTT.

The rearrangement joins TRBV9 to TRBJ2-6, with D possibly TRBD2 on 6 matching bases. This CDR3 is built from 17 residues. Trimming removed 0 bases from V and 0 bases from J, with 10 bases in between. Germline lookup yields CDR1 SGDLS and CDR2 YYNGEE. The CDR3 nucleotides read TGTGCCAGCAGCGTAGGGGGAGGAAGCTCTGGGGCCAACGTCCTGACTTTC. This gives the protein CASSVGGGSSGANVLTF.

The V gene is TRBV7-9, the J gene TRBJ1-3; TRBD1 might be the D (5 bases). This CDR3 contains 16 residues. V lost 3 bases and J 0 bases, leaving 12 bases between the germline ends. Germline V lookup: CDR1 SEHNR, CDR2 FQNEAQ (reference sequence). The CDR3 DNA follows: TGTGCCAGCAGCTTTCGGGACTTAAGCTCTGGAAACACCATATATTTT. Protein sequence: CASSFRDLSSGNTIYF.

The chain links TRBV13 to TRBJ2-5, with TRBD1 matching over 7 bases. The CDR3 runs to 14 residues. J gave up 1 base and V 5 bases, and 4 bases lay outside the gene matches. Germline V CDR1 and CDR2: PRHDT, FYEKMQ (reference sequence). CDR3 in amino acids: CASSPRGFQETQYF. For the CDR3, the DNA is TGTGCCAGCAGCCCCAGGGGGTTCCAAGAGACCCAGTACTTC.

The chain carries TRBV6-1 and TRBJ2-5, with TRBD2 matching over 7 bases. The CDR3 runs to 16 residues. From germline, CDR1 is MNHNS and CDR2 SASEGT. V lost 0 bases and J lost 4; bases outside the gene matches: 8. The CDR3 bases are TGTGCCAGCAGTGAAGCCCTGGTTTGGGAGGGAGAGACCCAGTACTTC. This sequence encodes CASSEALVWEGETQYF.

This clonotype has only a few counts. V gene TRBV20-1 combines with J gene TRBJ2-7, with 10 bases aligning to TRBD1. The J segment lost 2 bases and the V segment lost 6 bases, leaving 13 bases of the junction unmatched. The CDR3 loop spans 16 amino acids. The germline gives CDR1 DFQATT, CDR2 SNEGSKA (reference sequence). The DNA for the CDR3 is TGCAGTGCCAATTCGGGACAGGGGCACCATACCTACGAGCAGTACTTC. Amino acid sequence: CSANSGQGHHTYEQYF.

The chain combines TRBV9 with TRBJ2-3, with 8 bases aligning to TRBD2. The CDR3 consists of 16 residues. J gave up 2 bases and V 0 bases, and 5 bases lay outside the gene matches. Per the germline V gene, CDR1 is SGDLS and CDR2 is YYNGEE. The CDR3 sequence is CASSVEGLANTDTQYF. CDR3 in DNA: TGTGCCAGCAGCGTAGAAGGACTAGCAAACACAGATACGCAGTATTTT. The full variable domain, its missing parts supplied by reference TRBV9 and TRBJ2-3, is DSGVTQTPKHLITATGQRVTLRCSPRSGDLSVYWYQQSLDQGLQFLIQYYNGEERAKGNILERFSAQQFPDLHSELNLSSLELGDSALYFCASSVEGLANTDTQYFGPGTRLTVL.

The V call is TRBV6-2 or TRBV6-3, the J call TRBJ1-6, with D hard to call. V lost 3 bases and J lost 7, with 7 bases in between. The V gene's germline CDR1 is MNHEY and CDR2 SVGEGT. The CDR3 is 13 amino acids. The DNA of the CDR3 is TGTGCCAGCAGTTATCTGGGGAATTCACCCCTCCACTTT. Its translation is CASSYLGNSPLHF.

This clonotype has just a few counts. The V call is TRBV15, the J call TRBJ2-2, with a possible D match to TRBD1 (5 bases). The CDR3 has 13 residues. V was trimmed by 5 bases and J by 5 bases, leaving 9 bases between them. Germline CDR1 LNHNV, CDR2 YYDKDF (reference sequence). The CDR3 DNA follows: TGTGCCACCAGCCCTCGGACAACCGGGGAGCTGTTTTTT. This sequence encodes CATSPRTTGELFF.

There are many counts of this clonotype. This chain's CDR3 is CASSLTDSNQPQHF. The CDR3 bases are TGTGCCAGCAGCTTAACAGACAGCAATCAGCCCCAGCATTTT. J is TRBJ1-5 and V is TRBV12-3 or TRBV12-4; D gene ambiguous. The V gene lost 6 bases and the J gene lost 1 base, with 10 bases spanning the gap. There are 14 residues in the CDR3.

Ten or more counts support this clonotype. The chain links TRBV30 to TRBJ2-5; 7 positions agree with TRBD1. CDR3 length: 12 residues. The trim removed 4 bases at V and 5 bases at J, leaving 4 bases unmatched. The germline V gene has CDR1 GTSNPN and CDR2 SVGIG (reference sequence). The CDR3, as DNA: TGTGCCTGGAACAGGGGTGGCGAGACCCAGTACTTC. This codes for CAWNRGGETQYF.

This clonotype turned up a few times. The J gene is TRBJ2-1, the V gene TRBV25-1, with TRBD1 as a possible D gene (7 bases). CDR1 and CDR2 (germline): MGHDK, SYGVNS. The CDR3 sequence is 15 residues long. V lost 4 bases, J lost 4 bases, and 14 bases lay in between. The CDR3 here is CASSAQQGRYNEQFF. The CDR3 nucleotides read TGTGCCAGCAGTGCCCAACAGGGGAGGTACAATGAGCAGTTCTTC.

This chain joins TRBV11-2 and TRBJ1-1; D call uncertain. V was trimmed by 4 bases and J by 11 bases, leaving 26 bases between them. This CDR3 comprises 16 residues. Germline CDR1 is SGHAT and CDR2 is FQNNGV. CDR3 coding DNA: TGTGCCAGCAGCTCCCTGCGCGGCCGAAGGTTTATTGGGGCTTTCTTT. It specifies CASSSLRGRRFIGAFF.

The gene calls are TRBV28 and TRBJ2-3, with 8 bases that match TRBD2. The CDR3 consists of 16 residues. The V and J ends lost 3 bases and 0 bases, in that order; junction bases with no gene match: 5. CDR1 MDHEN and CDR2 SYDVKM come from the germline V gene. Written as DNA, the CDR3 is TGTGCCAGCAGTTTTCTACTAGCGGCTAGCACAGATACGCAGTATTTT. This codes for CASSFLLAASTDTQYF.

The chain has TRBV20-1 and TRBJ2-5; D call uncertain. V lost 5 bases, J lost 4 bases, and 8 bases lay in between. The CDR3 is 11 amino acids. Germline V CDR1 and CDR2: DFQATT, SNEGSKA (reference sequence). The CDR3 loop reads CSAVTGETQYF. CDR3 coding DNA: TGCAGTGCTGTGACGGGAGAGACCCAGTACTTC.

This clonotype was picked up a small number of times. The genes are TRBV10-3 and TRBJ2-5; 10 bases match TRBD2. The CDR3 spans 18 residues. CDR1 and CDR2 (germline): ENHRY, SYGVKD. The trim removed 2 bases at V and 5 bases at J, leaving 14 bases unmatched. The CDR3 protein is CAISEGRLAGPDGETQYF. The CDR3 region has the DNA TGTGCCATCAGTGAGGGGAGACTAGCGGGTCCCGATGGGGAGACCCAGTACTTC.

This clonotype was seen a handful of times. The CDR3, as DNA: TGTGCCAGCAGCCAATCCGGGACAGCTTACGAGCAGTACTTC. Translated: CASSQSGTAYEQYF. This chain links TRBV6-2 or TRBV6-3 with TRBJ2-7; 7 bases are shared with TRBD1. V lost 6 bases and J lost 4; bases outside the gene matches: 9. The V gene's germline CDR1 is MNHEY and CDR2 SVGEGT. The CDR3 is 14 amino acids.

This clonotype has just a few counts. The CDR3 spells CASSPGTFAEQYF. The CDR3 nucleotides read TGTGCCAGCAGCCCGGGGACCTTCGCCGAGCAGTACTTC. The chain employs TRBV7-2 and TRBJ2-7, with D perhaps assigned TRBD1 or TRBD2 (5 bases each). The V and J ends lost 5 bases and 6 bases respectively, with 14 bases between them. CDR3 size: 13 residues. CDR1 is SGHTA, CDR2 FQGNSA, per germline.

This chain uses TRBV7-2 with TRBJ2-5; possibly TRBD2 for D (6 bases). CDR1 SGHTA and CDR2 FQGNSA come from the germline V gene. The CDR3 length is 16 residues. V lost 5 bases and J lost 10, with 26 bases in between. The CDR3 protein is CASSQPFGGLPLGQYF. DNA of the CDR3: TGTGCCAGCAGCCAACCTTTCGGGGGACTTCCCCTGGGCCAGTACTTC.

V and J are TRBV5-6 and TRBJ2-3; 13 positions match TRBD2. Germline V CDR1 and CDR2: SGHDT, YYEEEE. The J segment lost 5 bases and the V segment lost 4 bases, leaving 4 bases of the junction unmatched. The CDR3 has 15 amino acids. CDR3 region: CASSPGLAGQDTQYF. DNA of the CDR3: TGTGCCAGCAGCCCGGGACTAGCGGGACAAGATACGCAGTATTTT.